A single sample is the source of the 2 T cell receptor beta chains below, sequenced in a study of T cells in women clearing cervical HPV infection. Measured with immunoSEQ multiplex PCR; TCRdb has only the in-frame clones, and not every one. The repertoire table contains tens of thousands of clones. Sequencing was performed on blood buffy coat. These receptors came from a woman between 18 and 70 years old with a cervical HPV16 infection that either progressed to CIN3+ or cleared (not recorded which).

Comments on this clone: The observed sequence ends 3 residues before the CDR3 terminus, with the missing tail filled in from the germline J gene. The chain has TRBV20-1 and TRBJ2-3; D is undetermined. Germline V gene lookup returns CDR1 DFQATT and CDR2 SNEGSKA (reference sequence). The CDR3 consists of 16 residues. The CDR3 spells CSARDPQTPPRESQYF. CDR3 DNA (partial): TGCAGTGCTAGAGATCCTCAGACACCACCAAGAGAGTCG.

With regard to this clone: The read terminates 3 residues before the CDR3 end, so the remaining end is supplied by the germline J gene. The V call is TRBV28, the J call TRBJ2-7, with D maybe TRBD1 (5 bases). Germline CDR1 is MDHEN and CDR2 is SYDVKM. V lost 5 bases and J 3 bases, leaving 11 bases between the germline ends. This CDR3 is 13 amino acids long. The CDR3 DNA, read in part, is TGTGCCAGCAGTGCCAGGGATTACTACGAG. Translating it yields CASSARDYYE. The entire CDR3 reads CASSARDYYEQYF.